This T cell receptor (beta chain) was documented in a study of beta chain features in type 1 diabetes (dated by TCRdb to 2017 to 2018). In terms of the full investigation: Mean age, gender distribution, total cell number and subset yield did not differ between patients and healthy donors. The study compared the TCRB repertoires of sorted circulating CD4+ T cell subsets in recently diagnosed type 1 diabetes patients with those in matched healthy donors. Across all samples, almost 110 million sorted cells were examined, and cell number per subset correlated strongly with RNA yield. Regulatory and stem cell-like memory subsets were obtained from only 8 patients and roughly 8 healthy donors, while naive and central memory subsets were obtained from all 30 or so donors. Results and caveats for the whole study, not just this receptor: Naive, central memory and regulatory TCRB repertoires appeared to be more similar among patients than among healthy donors. Only small numbers of individuals were included in the HLA sub-analyses, which left unresolved whether HLA type had any influence on TCRB rearrangement. In all four CD4+ subsets, TCRB CDR3 length was moderately but significantly shorter in type 1 diabetes patients. Because cDNA was sequenced instead of genomic DNA, activated cells with high expression could be over-represented, although the groups did not differ in activation or CD3 levels. PCR might favor shorter templates, but patient and control samples were amplified and corrected together, so any skew would affect both groups equally. Patients with type 1 diabetes made fewer insertions and deleted more nucleotides at VDJ recombination sites, implying thymic rearrangement abnormalities.

Each donor gave one peripheral blood draw, roughly 110 mL on average, collected into heparinised tubes. Naive, central memory, regulatory and stem cell-like memory CD4+ T cells were sorted on a BD FACSAria II using a panel including CD45RO, CCR7, CD25, CD127, CD95 and CD27. A purity above 98% was achieved for all sorted populations. PBMCs were isolated right away by Lymphoprep density gradient centrifugation and were stained directly, without culture. Samples were stained and sorted in pairs, with one healthy donor and one patient per experiment, so that batch effects were minimized. According to the germline V gene, CDR1 reads SGDLS and CDR2 reads YYNGEE. Germline trimming: 3 bases from V, 4 bases from J; junction bases outside gene matches: 6. Taken from cysteine to phenylalanine, the CDR3 has 14 residues. The entry retains the CDR3 DNA only, 42 bases that are in frame from base 1. This clone was detected a few times. Its antigen specificity is not known. Base qualities are not recorded, but no much larger clone differs from it by a single base.

The entire isolated RNA was reverse transcribed using the High Capacity cDNA Reverse Transcription Kit, and thus expressed TCRB transcripts were sequenced. Naive, central memory and regulatory T cell samples underwent deep immunoSEQ sequencing, averaging around 3.6 million total reads per sample. Sorted cells were lysed in RLT buffer and RNA was extracted with DNase-treated RNeasy Micro or Mini kits, depending on cell number. To prevent cross-contamination, each cell subset was processed individually, whereas patient and healthy donor samples were processed jointly. The immunoSEQ multiplex PCR was used to amplify TCRB sequences from cDNA, yielding 87-bp fragments that span the CDR3 region. Sequencing of the amplicons was performed on the Illumina HiSeq platform. The study's processing was this. PCR bias was corrected computationally using synthetic template baselines, and reads within Hamming distance 2 were collapsed, with unmergeable singletons discarded. Reads were aligned to IMGT to assign V, D and J genes, CDR3 length, and insertions or deletions at six rearrangement sites. Within each subset, clonotype counts were normalized to sorted cell number, and only after that were true diversity and Gini coefficients computed with the tcR R package. Repertoire sharing was quantified using the overlap coefficient calculated on TCRB nucleotide sequences. Out-of-frame TCRB sequences from naive cells were analyzed to stand in for the pre-selection repertoire. Drawn from immuneACCESS, this table holds only the in-frame rearrangements with V and J called that TCRdb kept. Clones are partly lost; checked studies trace under half to an unresolved V gene and leave the rest unexplained. V, J and clone size derive from that table, while D and trimming were established from the DNA sequence. The sample records over 120,000 clones, about 10% of which are singletons. The ten largest clones capture approximately 1.3% of the sample.

This chain is built from TRBV9 and TRBJ2-5; 7 bases in the junction line up with TRBD2. Material for sequencing was naive CD4+ T cells from blood. The sample's cell subset or site, from its label and the paper: true naive CD4+ T cells. The TCR originated in a man younger than 35 in good health. The DNA is TGTGCCAGCAGCGAAGCGGGGAAGGGAGAGACCCAGTACTTC. Translated, this is CASSEAGKGETQYF.